A single sample is the source of the 24 T cell receptor beta chains below, sequenced in a study of cytomegalovirus exposure and HLA in healthy donors. Data came from immunoSEQ multiplex PCR; TCRdb stores just in-frame clones and leaves some out. The table shows 90,000 to 130,000 clones, with approximately 90% occurring only once. The sample comprised PBMCs. The receptors shown here come from a woman aged 18-29 years in good health and CMV-seronegative.

The table lists this clone with a few counts. The chain is built from TRBV21-1 and TRBJ2-7; TRBD1, the D gene given by the table, was not confirmed from the DNA. TRBV21-1 is deemed a pseudogene. The CDR3 is made up of 16 amino acids. The CDR3 bases are TGTGCCAGCAGCAAAGCGCCCGGACAGGGGACCTACGAGCAGTACTTC. It codes for CASSKAPGQGTYEQYF.

The chain carries TRBV15 and TRBJ1-1; a weak D match, TRBD1 (5 bases). CDR3 length: 16 residues. V lost 0 bases to trimming and J lost 5 bases, with 16 bases between them. Per germline, CDR1 LNHNV and CDR2 YYDKDF (reference sequence). The CDR3 region is CATSRDRGGGRTEAFF. In DNA, the CDR3 is TGTGCCACCAGCAGAGATCGGGGGGGAGGTCGTACTGAAGCTTTCTTT.

The chain carries TRBV4-3 and TRBJ2-3; D not certain. From germline, CDR1 is LGHNA and CDR2 YSLEER. This CDR3 spans 13 amino acids. The V end lost 3 bases, the J end lost 2 bases, and 6 bases lay between the germline ends. In DNA form, the CDR3 reads TGCGCCAGCAGCCATCCAAACACAGATACGCAGTATTTT. Its translation: CASSHPNTDTQYF.

This chain joins TRBV4-1 and TRBJ2-5; D gene ambiguous. Trimming left V 5 bases short and J 4 bases short, with 11 bases between. Germline CDR1 reads MGHRA; CDR2 reads YSYEKL. CDR3 length equals 13 residues. The DNA of the CDR3 is TGCGCCAGCAGCTCCCCGGGTCGAGAGACCCAGTACTTC. Amino acids: CASSSPGRETQYF.

The chain links TRBV28 to TRBJ2-3; D is ambiguous. The CDR3 is 12 residues long. Trimming pared 4 bases from V and 5 bases from J, leaving 7 bases between. Germline V CDR1 and CDR2: MDHEN, SYDVKM. The CDR3 DNA reads as TGTGCCAGCAGTTCGCCGGTAGATACGCAGTATTTT. It yields the protein CASSSPVDTQYF.

The V call is TRBV19, the J call TRBJ1-2, with a tentative D call TRBD1 (6 bases). The V and J ends lost 4 bases and 7 bases respectively, with 22 bases between them. From germline, CDR1 is LNHDA and CDR2 SQIVND (reference sequence). The CDR3 loop spans 16 amino acids. The CDR3 bases are TGTGCCAGTAGTAAGTCGGGGGGCCCCGACTTGCGTGGCTACACCTTC. Translation: CASSKSGGPDLRGYTF.

This chain links TRBV5-1 with TRBJ1-2; D is uncertain. The CDR3 is made up of 15 amino acids. The V end was cut by 0 bases, the J end by 7 bases, with 16 bases between. Germline V gene data show CDR1 as SGHRS and CDR2 as YFSETQ. CDR3 region: CASSLDASIAGGYTF. The CDR3 DNA reads as TGCGCCAGCAGCTTGGACGCATCAATTGCGGGTGGCTACACCTTC.

This clone was recorded only once. The V call is TRBV15, the J call TRBJ1-2; D remains ambiguous. V lost 4 bases to trimming and J lost 4 bases, with 16 bases between them. In germline, CDR1 is LNHNV, CDR2 YYDKDF (reference sequence). The CDR3 has 15 residues. The CDR3, as DNA: TGTGCCACCAGCATGAGGCAGATCGGTTCCTATGGCTACACCTTC. Its protein is CATSMRQIGSYGYTF.

This chain links TRBV19 with TRBJ2-1; 8 bases align to TRBD2. This CDR3 region has 14 residues. J gave up 5 bases and V 3 bases, and 3 bases lay outside the gene matches. CDR1 and CDR2 (germline): LNHDA, SQIVND (reference sequence). CDR3 protein: CASSILGLDNEQFF. Written as DNA, the CDR3 is TGTGCCAGTAGTATTTTGGGACTAGACAATGAGCAGTTCTTC.

For this clone: A read error may produce the germline difference seen at one junction end. The chain uses TRBV9 and TRBJ2-7; TRBD1 matches 9 bases. The CDR3 sequence is 17 residues long. CDR1 and CDR2 (germline): SGDLS, YYNGEE. The CDR3 protein is CASRDKRRDRADWEIVF. CDR3 coding DNA: TGTGCCAGCAGAGATAAACGCCGGGACAGGGCCGACTGGGAGATTGTTTTC.

The chain carries TRBV5-1 and TRBJ2-5; unclear D gene. Germline V gives CDR1 SGHRS, CDR2 YFSETQ. V was clipped by 2 bases and J by 4 bases, with 9 bases between them. The CDR3 sequence is 13 residues long. CDR3 nucleotide sequence: TGCGCCAGCAGCTTTGGAGTTCGAGAGACCCAGTACTTC. Residues: CASSFGVRETQYF.

The chain links TRBV27 to TRBJ2-1; 15 bases are a match to TRBD2. Germline V gives CDR1 MNHEY, CDR2 SMNVEV (reference sequence). Trimming took 4 bases from V and 7 from J; bases not matched to a gene: 5. The CDR3 covers 16 residues. This chain's CDR3 is CASSSGLAGGPNEQFF. The DNA of the CDR3 is TGTGCCAGCAGTTCCGGACTAGCGGGGGGGCCTAATGAGCAGTTCTTC.

The chain has TRBV19 and TRBJ1-4; no firm D call. This CDR3 contains 12 residues. Germline CDR1 and CDR2: LNHDA and SQIVND (reference sequence). V was shortened by 7 bases and J by 7 bases, with 10 bases between the two germline ends. The CDR3 DNA is TGTGCCAGTAAATCGTCCGGTGAAAAACTGTTTTTT. It encodes CASKSSGEKLFF. The variable domain in full, completed from reference TRBV19 and TRBJ1-4, reads DGGITQSPKYLFRKEGQNVTLSCEQNLNHDAMYWYRQDPGQGLRLIYYSQIVNDFQKGDIAEGYSVSREKKESFPLTVTSAQKNPTAFYLCASKSSGEKLFFGSGTQLSVL.

CDR3 loop: CASITQGANTEAFF. CDR3 coding DNA: TGTGCCAGTATCACACAGGGGGCGAACACTGAAGCTTTCTTT. The V gene is TRBV19, the J gene TRBJ1-1; 9 nucleotides align to TRBD1. This CDR3 is built from 14 residues. Looked up from germline, CDR1 is LNHDA and CDR2 is SQIVND (reference sequence). The V gene end was trimmed by 7 bases and the J gene end by 1 base; junction bases not matched to a gene: 4.

The genes are TRBV6-1 and TRBJ1-5, with D perhaps matching TRBD1 (5 bases). Germline V gene sequence: CDR1 MNHNS, CDR2 SASEGT. Trimming pared 7 bases from V and 4 bases from J, leaving 14 bases between. The CDR3 runs 14 residues. CDR3 protein: CASNPAGPNQPQHF. The DNA for the CDR3 is TGTGCCAGCAACCCCGCAGGGCCTAATCAGCCCCAGCATTTT.

This chain uses TRBV7-9 with TRBJ2-7; maybe TRBD2 (7 bases). The CDR3 covers 18 residues. Germline CDR1 is SEHNR and CDR2 is FQNEAQ (reference sequence). The V gene lost 4 bases and the J gene lost 6 bases, with 28 bases spanning the gap. The CDR3 DNA is TGTGCCAGCAGCTCCTTCAGGGGACTAAGCGACCGAGTTAGCGAGCAGTACTTC. It translates to CASSSFRGLSDRVSEQYF.

This chain links TRBV7-9 with TRBJ2-7, with TRBD1 matching over 8 bases. Germline-derived CDR1 and CDR2 are SEHNR and FQNEAQ (reference sequence). J lost 3 bases, V lost 2 bases, and 15 bases had no gene match. The CDR3 runs to 18 residues. In DNA, the CDR3 is TGTGCCAGCAGCTTAACGCTCAGGGGGCGAGTGGGTCGCTACGAGCAGTACTTC. It encodes CASSLTLRGRVGRYEQYF. The full variable domain, with the rest looked up from reference TRBV7-9 and TRBJ2-7, is DTGVSQNPRHKITKRGQNVTFRCDPISEHNRLYWYRQTLGQGPEFLTYFQNEAQLEKSRLLSDRFSAERPKGSFSTLEIQRTEQGDSAMYLCASSLTLRGRVGRYEQYFGPGTRLTVT.

DNA of the CDR3: TGTGCCAGCAGCGCATCCCCTATTCCTTATAATTCACCCCTCCACTTT. This codes for CASSASPIPYNSPLHF. The J gene is TRBJ1-6, the V gene TRBV5-4; the D is unclear. There are 16 residues in the CDR3. In germline, CDR1 is SGHNT, CDR2 YYREEE (reference sequence). V was trimmed by 4 bases and J by 4 bases, leaving 15 bases between them.

The chain combines TRBV29-1 with TRBJ1-1, with 7 bases matching TRBD1. After removal of 6 bases from V and 6 bases from J, the junction contained 10 bases not matched to a gene. CDR3 length: 13 residues. Germline loops: CDR1 SQVTM, CDR2 ANQGSEA. CDR3 bases: TGCAGCGTGGCCGGGACAGTTTCAGCTGAAGCTTTCTTT. As protein: CSVAGTVSAEAFF.

The V and J genes are TRBV6-5 and TRBJ2-1, with D possibly matching TRBD1 (5 bases). CDR3 size: 14 residues. Germline-derived CDR1 and CDR2 are MNHEY and SVGAGI. V dropped 4 bases and J dropped 4 bases, with 11 bases sitting between them. The DNA for the CDR3 is TGTGCCAGCAGTTTTGGCAGGGAATACAATGAGCAGTTCTTC. Translating gives CASSFGREYNEQFF.

The V call is TRBV29-1, the J call TRBJ2-5, with 9 bases lining up with TRBD1. The CDR3 is 13 residues long. Germline values: CDR1 SQVTM, CDR2 ANQGSEA. The junction had 7 bases not matched to a gene; V was cut back by 6 bases and J by 5 bases. The CDR3 DNA follows: TGCAGCGTCTTAACAGGGGGCCGGGAGACCCAGTACTTC. Translation: CSVLTGGRETQYF.

The chain couples TRBV6-1 to TRBJ2-4; 9 positions agree with TRBD2. The CDR3 sequence is 13 residues long. The V gene's germline CDR1 is MNHNS and CDR2 SASEGT. Germline trimming cut 6 bases from V and 13 bases from J; bases unmatched to any gene: 10. In DNA, the CDR3 is TGTGCCAGCAGGAACCAACTAGCGGGCCAACAGTACTTC. Protein: CASRNQLAGQQYF.

The CDR3 nucleotides read TGTGCCAGCAGCTCGAGCAGGGGGCCTGGGGCCAACGTCCTGACTTTC. This sequence encodes CASSSSRGPGANVLTF. This sequence joins TRBV11-2 and TRBJ2-6; 8 nucleotides line up with TRBD1. V shed 4 bases and J 2 bases; nucleotides not matched to a gene: 4. Germline assignment: CDR1 SGHAT and CDR2 FQNNGV. This CDR3 has 16 residues.

The J gene is TRBJ2-1, the V gene TRBV4-3, with 7 bases that match TRBD2. The junction had 9 bases not matched to a gene; V was cut back by 4 bases and J by 6 bases. This CDR3 is built from 15 residues. CDR1 and CDR2 from the germline V gene are LGHNA and YSLEER. CDR3 sequence (DNA): TGCGCCAGCAGCCGAGCCGGGACTATAATCAATGAGCAGTTCTTC. Its protein is CASSRAGTIINEQFF.